These T cell receptor beta chains were read from a single sample in a study of cytomegalovirus exposure and HLA in healthy donors. Generated by immunoSEQ multiplex PCR, the TCRdb table keeps only in-frame clones and is missing some. The sample lists a few hundred thousand clones; approximately 82% were seen once. Sequenced material: PBMCs. The receptors here all came from a woman aged 55-69 years in good health and CMV-seropositive. The CDR3 runs from the conserved cysteine through the conserved F or W. The D gene is left open where the match is weak. Only part of the rows carry a size: once, few, many, or a class if the clone is expanded.

D gene	clone size	V gene	J gene	CDR3 DNA	CDR3 protein
TRBD1	NA	TRBV28	TRBJ2-5	TGTGCCAGCAGTTCGGGACAGGGGGCATCGGAACAAGAGACCCAGTACTTC	CASSSGQGASEQETQYF
NA	NA	TRBV7-2	TRBJ2-1	TGTGCCAGCAGCTCGACAGCCAGCTCCTACAATGAGCAGTTCTTC	CASSSTASSYNEQFF
TRBD1	once	TRBV4-1	TRBJ2-7	TGCGCCAGCAGCCAAGAAACCCTCAGGGGGCTCTACGAGCAGTACTTC	CASSQETLRGLYEQYF
NA	NA	TRBV7-6	TRBJ1-3	TGTGCCAGCAGCTTAGCGGGGGCCGGAAACACCATATATTTT	CASSLAGAGNTIYF
NA	NA	TRBV4-1	TRBJ2-7	TGCGCCAGCAGCCAATTTACAGGGAACCCCTACGAGCAGTACTTC	CASSQFTGNPYEQYF
TRBD2	once	TRBV7-2	TRBJ2-7	TGTGCCAGCAGCTTAGTGGCGGGAGCGCTCTCCTACGAGCAGTACTTC	CASSLVAGALSYEQYF
TRBD1	NA	TRBV2	TRBJ1-5	TGTGCCAGCAGCCCCGGGACAGTCAATCAGCCCCAGCATTTT	CASSPGTVNQPQHF
TRBD2	NA	TRBV29-1	TRBJ2-3	TGCAGCGTTGGACTAGCGAGGAGAGATACGCAGTATTTT	CSVGLARRDTQYF
TRBD2	NA	TRBV18	TRBJ2-2	TGTGCCAGCTCACCAGTGGCTAGCGGGAGATCCACCGGGGAGCTGTTTTTT	CASSPVASGRSTGELFF
TRBD2	NA	TRBV14	TRBJ2-1	TGTGCCAGCAGCCACCCTAGCGGGAGTTGGTATGAGCAGTTCTTC	CASSHPSGSWYEQFF
NA	NA	TRBV6-5	TRBJ1-1	TGTGCCAGCAGTTACTCGAGGCGATTGAACACTGAAGCTTTCTTT	CASSYSRRLNTEAFF
TRBD2	NA	TRBV30	TRBJ2-5	TGTGCCTGGAGGCGGGAGGGCCAGGAGACCCAGTACTTC	CAWRREGQETQYF
TRBD1	few	TRBV2	TRBJ1-2	TGTGCCAGCAGCGGACCTTTGGGGGCCCTTACAGGGGGCGCAGGCTATGGCTACACCTTC	CASSGPLGALTGGAGYGYTF
NA	NA	TRBV7-3	TRBJ2-1	TGTGCCAGCAGCTTAGGGCCCACGGAGCAGTTCTTC	CASSLGPTEQFF
NA	NA	TRBV10-3	TRBJ2-3	TGTTGCACACAACGGGACAAGGGGAATACGCAGTATTTT	CCTQRDKGNTQYF
NA	NA	TRBV28	TRBJ1-3	TGTGCCAGCAGTCCCGGGGTTCCTGGAAACACCATATATTTT	CASSPGVPGNTIYF
NA	NA	TRBV29-1	TRBJ1-1	TGCAGCGTTGCCTTGAGGCAGGGAGGTACTGAAGCTTTCTTT	CSVALRQGGTEAFF
NA	NA	TRBV27	TRBJ2-7	TGTGCCAGTTCTCCTGGACAAGTCTACGAGCAGTACTTC	CASSPGQVYEQYF
TRBD2	NA	TRBV7-2	TRBJ2-4	TGTGCCAGCAGCCCAATTCTAGCGGGGAAAAACATTCAGTACTTC	CASSPILAGKNIQYF
TRBD1	NA	TRBV6-1	TRBJ1-4	TGTGCCAGCAGTGAAGCGGTAGGACAGGGAGTTGTCCATGAAAAACTGTTTTTT	CASSEAVGQGVVHEKLFF
TRBD1	NA	TRBV5-6	TRBJ1-2	TGTGCCAGCAGCCCAGGGACAGGGGTGGGCTACACCTTC	CASSPGTGVGYTF
TRBD2	NA	TRBV4-2	TRBJ2-7	TGTGCCAGCAGCCAACAGACTAGCGGGTCCTACGAGCAGTACTTC	CASSQQTSGSYEQYF
NA	NA	TRBV5-1	TRBJ2-7	TGCGCCAGCAGCTTGTCGACTTCGGTCTACGAGCAGTACTTC	CASSLSTSVYEQYF
NA	NA	TRBV12-5	TRBJ2-1	TGTGCTAGTGGTTTGGCCCCAGTCACTAGCAGAAGCTCCTACAATGAGCAGTTCTTC	CASGLAPVTSRSSYNEQFF
TRBD2	NA	TRBV6-5	TRBJ2-7	TGTGCCAGCAGTTACGATGGTAGCGGGTTATACGAGCAGTACTTC	CASSYDGSGLYEQYF
NA	NA	TRBV28	TRBJ1-3	TGTGCCAGCAGTAGCGGGTACGGAAACACCATATATTTT	CASSSGYGNTIYF
NA	NA	TRBV5-1	TRBJ1-6	TGCGCCAGCAGCTTGGGTCAGTTTAATTCACCCCTCCACTTT	CASSLGQFNSPLHF
TRBD2	NA	TRBV5-1	TRBJ2-3	TGCGCCAGCAGCTTGGGGACTAGCGGGAGTGTTACGCAGTATTTT	CASSLGTSGSVTQYF
NA	NA	TRBV5-1	TRBJ2-7	TGCGCCAGCAGCCAGAAGGGGGACGGACTCTCCTACGAGCAGTACTTC	CASSQKGDGLSYEQYF
NA	NA	TRBV28	TRBJ2-3	TGTGCCAGCAGTGGCCAAACAGATACGCAGTATTTT	CASSGQTDTQYF
NA	NA	TRBV29-1	TRBJ2-1	TGCAGCGTTGTTCTCGAGTCCCAGGGCTCCTACAATGAGCAGTTCTTC	CSVVLESQGSYNEQFF
NA	NA	TRBV5-5	TRBJ1-4	TGTGCCAGCAGCCTACGTAATGAAAAACTGTTTTTT	CASSLRNEKLFF
TRBD2	NA	TRBV2	TRBJ2-1	TGTGCCAGCAGTAAGGGACTAGCGGGAGGGAATGAGCAGTTCTTC	CASSKGLAGGNEQFF